This is a list of T cell receptor beta chains from one sample in a study of blood T cell repertoires in COVID-19. Some clones are missing from TCRdb's copy, which holds only in-frame ones; the method was immunoSEQ multiplex PCR. The sample shows some 300,000 clones, over 85% of them seen only once. The source material was PBMCs or T cells enriched from blood (not recorded which). The receptors were sampled from a woman aged 25-40 years who had recovered from COVID-19. The conserved cysteine and the conserved F or W are not part of the CDR3 here. D genes are given only for firm matches. Clone sizes are given selectively: once, few, many, or a class where the clone is expanded.

>TRBV29-1|.|once
SVEEGGVNTGELF
>TRBV7-2|TRBD1|.
ASSLGQGAYGYT
>TRBV19|TRBD1|.
ASSTLDRAASGNTIY
>TRBV27|.|.
ASSRTADSYEQY
>TRBV10-3|.|.
AISDSPVGEKLF
>TRBV11-2|.|.
ASSPFLNEKLF
>TRBV4-1|TRBD2|.
ASSQAGTSVYNEQF
>TRBV10-3|.|.
AISESPPSSGNTIY
>TRBV7-8|TRBD1|.
ASSQQGASGNTIY
>TRBV10-1|.|few
ASSPPWGEDTEAF
>TRBV14|.|.
ASSQSITGKGNTEAF
>TRBV6-4|TRBD2|.
ASSDSASGSTDTQY
>TRBV9|TRBD2|.
ASSVGAGDGQETQY
>TRBV10-1|TRBD1|.
ASRPPGQGNYEQY
>TRBV6-4|TRBD1|.
ASSRQGGETQY
>TRBV27|.|.
ASSWLATNTGELF
>TRBV5-1|.|.
ASTAAGGYNEKLF
>TRBV27|.|.
ASSLSRVTGELF
>TRBV7-8|.|.
ASSLLSGGTEAF
>TRBV6-5|TRBD2|.
ASSYSLSGTSYEQY
>TRBV30|.|.
AWSTDSSTEAF
>TRBV19|.|.
ASSMLKSPQY
>TRBV28|.|.
ASSLYFGTYEQY
>TRBV4-2|.|.
ASSQEWGRQPQH
>TRBV5-1|.|.
ASSLARGQEGYT
>TRBV7-3|TRBD1|.
ASSDTGQGEAF
>TRBV7-9|.|many
ASSFRVSNTGELF
>TRBV5-6|.|.
ASSSIQGGTEAF
>TRBV9|.|.
ASSVDWEPNYGYT
>TRBV19|TRBD2|.
ASSPLAGAYEQY
>TRBV19|.|.
ASSLAGLPYEQY
>TRBV29-1|.|.
SVAGRMNTEAF
>TRBV30|TRBD2|.
AWSSGSRSTDTQY
>TRBV19|.|.
ASSPVPGQPFPYGYT
>TRBV4-2|.|.
ASSQERASSYNEQF
>TRBV11-2|TRBD1|.
ASSPGTAPSPLH
>TRBV18|.|.
ATSSGEETQY
>TRBV7-9|.|.
ASSSRQAQETQY
>TRBV5-4|TRBD1|.
ASSLGQGYLWEV
>TRBV30|.|.
AWSGQALSGNTIY
>TRBV2|.|once
ASSDLPDGLNQPQH
>TRBV6-5|.|.
ASSYSLGGGEQF
>TRBV19|.|few
ASSITTISGNTIY
>TRBV15|TRBD2|.
ATSRGRLAGVRETQY
>TRBV6-2/TRBV6-3|TRBD1|.
ASSFTGEDTEAF
>TRBV6-4|TRBD1|.
ASSALKGGADTQY
>TRBV4-1|.|.
ASSQHPSSYNSPLH
>TRBV7-9|.|.
ASADWDTGELF
>TRBV24-1|TRBD1|.
ATKSRQGEHEKLF
>TRBV14|.|.
ASSSSRQWEF
>TRBV5-1|.|.
ASSLAGSVTYEQY
>TRBV7-9|.|.
ASSLVMAGATEAF
>TRBV27|.|.
ASSPPSRVSNEQF